Following are 27 T cell receptor beta chains from one sample sequenced in a study of blood T cell repertoires in COVID-19. Using immunoSEQ multiplex PCR, the repertoire was profiled, and TCRdb retains in-frame clones only, with some absent. The table shows 70,000 to 95,000 clones, with about 87% occurring only once. Material: peripheral blood. Every receptor here comes from a man between 50 and 59 years old with active COVID-19.

A few counts support this clone. The V gene is TRBV6-5, the J gene TRBJ2-5; D not certain. The germline gives CDR1 MNHEY, CDR2 SVGAGI. The V end lost 0 bases, the J end lost 1 base, and 6 bases lay between the germline ends. The CDR3 runs 14 residues. CDR3 in DNA: TGTGCCAGCAGTTACTCGACTTCCCAAGAGACCCAGTACTTC. Protein sequence: CASSYSTSQETQYF.

The V and J genes are TRBV27 and TRBJ1-6; D perhaps matches TRBD1 (6 bases). V lost 6 bases and J lost 10, with 16 bases in between. This CDR3 spans 14 amino acids. Germline lookup yields CDR1 MNHEY and CDR2 SMNVEV (reference sequence). CDR3 sequence: CASRPRGDRSPLHF. In DNA form, the CDR3 reads TGTGCCAGCAGACCAAGGGGAGACAGGTCACCCCTCCACTTT.

The chain recombines TRBV19 with TRBJ2-1; weak D call: TRBD1 (6 bases). CDR1 LNHDA and CDR2 SQIVND come from the germline V gene (reference sequence). CDR3 length equals 14 residues. Trimming took 5 bases from V and 4 from J, leaving 12 bases between them. This chain's CDR3 is CASSHLDSYNEQFF. The CDR3, as DNA: TGTGCCAGTAGTCACCTGGACAGTTACAATGAGCAGTTCTTC.

In its sample, this clone was seen once. This chain joins TRBV27 and TRBJ2-1; D is undetermined. CDR1 is MNHEY and CDR2 is SMNVEV in the germline V gene (reference sequence). The CDR3 extends over 14 amino acids. V lost 5 bases, J lost 0 bases, and 8 bases lay in between. The CDR3 here is CASSLLSSYNEQFF. In DNA, the CDR3 is TGTGCCAGCAGTCTCTTGAGCTCCTACAATGAGCAGTTCTTC.

This rearrangement joins TRBV4-3 to TRBJ1-4; D is undetermined. The CDR3 is 15 amino acids. Trimming cost V 1 base and J 8 bases, with 14 bases left between them. Per germline, CDR1 LGHNA and CDR2 YSLEER. CDR3 bases: TGCGCCAGCAGCCAAGTAAACGGGGTCGGAGAAAAACTGTTTTTT. It translates to CASSQVNGVGEKLFF.

The chain uses TRBV6-2 or TRBV6-3 and TRBJ1-2; no definite D call. Germline lookup yields CDR1 MNHEY and CDR2 SVGEGT. The CDR3 spans 12 residues. Trimming cost V 5 bases and J 7 bases, with 11 bases left between them. The CDR3 spells CASSPEVFGYTF. Written as DNA, the CDR3 is TGTGCCAGCAGTCCCGAGGTTTTTGGCTACACCTTC.

The chain links TRBV6-2 or TRBV6-3 to TRBJ1-5, with D uncertain. V gave up 5 bases and J gave up 0 bases, with 14 bases separating them. CDR1 and CDR2 from the germline V gene are MNHEY and SVGEGT. The CDR3 extends over 16 amino acids. CDR3 in amino acids: CASSALVRISNQPQHF. The CDR3 bases are TGTGCCAGCAGTGCTTTGGTGAGGATTAGCAATCAGCCCCAGCATTTT.

The J gene is TRBJ1-2, the V gene TRBV6-5; TRBD1 might be the D (5 bases). The germline gives CDR1 MNHEY, CDR2 SVGAGI. The CDR3 is made up of 15 amino acids. V was shortened by 10 bases and J by 1 base, with 19 bases between the two germline ends. The CDR3 loop is CATTGGAPFNYGYTF. CDR3 bases: TGTGCCACCACGGGAGGGGCGCCGTTTAACTATGGCTACACCTTC.

This clone has just a few counts. This chain uses TRBV4-2 with TRBJ1-2; no clear D. The CDR3 is 14 amino acids. Between the trimmed V and J ends, which lost 0 bases and 5 bases, there was a span of 10 bases. CDR1 and CDR2 from the germline V gene are LGHNA and YNFKEQ. Here the CDR3 reads CASSQDKAGYGYTF. The CDR3 DNA follows: TGTGCCAGCAGCCAAGACAAAGCGGGGTATGGCTACACCTTC.

In its sample, this clone was seen once. The chain employs TRBV28 and TRBJ1-1; D possibly corresponds to TRBD1 (6 bases). V lost 8 bases and J 4 bases, leaving 8 bases between the germline ends. The CDR3 loop spans 11 amino acids. The germline gives CDR1 MDHEN, CDR2 SYDVKM. This CDR3 is CASLQGTEAFF. Here the CDR3 DNA reads TGTGCCAGCCTACAGGGCACTGAAGCTTTCTTT.

The chain joins TRBV6-4 to TRBJ2-7; 8 bases fit TRBD1. The CDR3 covers 15 residues. Looked up from germline, CDR1 is MRHNA and CDR2 is SNTAGT. With V trimmed by 3 bases and J by 3 bases, 7 bases remained unmatched. The chain's CDR3 is CASSESGTGIYEQYF. CDR3 bases: TGTGCCAGCAGTGAATCCGGGACAGGAATCTACGAGCAGTACTTC.

V usage is TRBV14 and J usage is TRBJ2-1; 7 bases are a match to TRBD2. Germline V gene sequence: CDR1 SGHDN, CDR2 FVKESK. The CDR3 covers 16 residues. The junction had 9 bases not matched to a gene; V was cut back by 6 bases and J by 1 base. The CDR3 sequence is CASSPNWRGSYNEQFF. The CDR3 coding sequence is TGTGCCAGCAGTCCCAATTGGCGGGGGTCCTACAATGAGCAGTTCTTC.

This chain joins TRBV5-6 and TRBJ1-3; D remains ambiguous. Trimming left V 4 bases short and J 0 bases short, with 14 bases between. The CDR3 sequence is 16 residues long. The germline V gene encodes CDR1 SGHDT and CDR2 YYEEEE. The CDR3 sequence is CASSMRPKSSGNTIYF. The CDR3 bases are TGTGCCAGCAGCATGAGGCCCAAGAGCTCTGGAAACACCATATATTTT. Together with reference TRBV5-6 and TRBJ1-3, the CDR3 gives the full variable domain: DAGVTQSPTHLIKTRGQQVTLRCSPKSGHDTVSWYQQALGQGPQFIFQYYEEEERQRGNFPDRFSGHQFPNYSSELNVNALLLGDSALYLCASSMRPKSSGNTIYFGEGSWLTVV.

The chain links TRBV20-1 to TRBJ2-7, with D uncertain. Trimming took off 1 base at V and 5 bases at J, with 6 bases between the two ends. The CDR3 sequence is 11 residues long. Germline CDR1 is DFQATT and CDR2 is SNEGSKA (reference sequence). CDR3 protein: CSARGGHEQYF. CDR3 nucleotides: TGCAGTGCTAGAGGTGGGCACGAGCAGTACTTC.

J is TRBJ1-5 and V is TRBV7-9, with D perhaps matching TRBD1 (5 bases). The V gene lost 8 bases and the J gene lost 1 base, with 9 bases spanning the gap. The germline gives CDR1 SEHNR, CDR2 FQNEAQ (reference sequence). The CDR3 totals 13 residues. The chain's CDR3 is CASRRDSNQPQHF. The CDR3 DNA reads TGTGCCAGCCGGAGGGACAGCAATCAGCCCCAGCATTTT.

This sequence joins TRBV9 and TRBJ2-1; 8 bases map to TRBD1. CDR3 size: 15 residues. Losses at the gene ends were 4 bases for V and 2 bases for J; bases not matched to a gene: 5. Per the germline V gene, CDR1 is SGDLS and CDR2 is YYNGEE. The CDR3 DNA reads as TGTGCCAGCAGCCCAGGGGGCGGAACCTACAATGAGCAGTTCTTC. Protein sequence: CASSPGGGTYNEQFF.

V is TRBV6-5 and J is TRBJ2-3, with D possibly TRBD1 on 5 matching bases. With 2 bases removed from V and 3 bases from J, the gap between germline ends came to 15 bases. The CDR3 is 16 amino acids. In germline, CDR1 is MNHEY, CDR2 SVGAGI. CDR3 sequence (DNA): TGTGCCAGCAGTTACGTGGCACAGGTAGGGACAGATACGCAGTATTTT. This codes for CASSYVAQVGTDTQYF.

Of note for this clone: A junction end diverges from the germline sequence, so it may reflect a read error. This sequence joins TRBV5-1 and TRBJ2-7; 10 positions match TRBD1. Germline lookup yields CDR1 SGHRS and CDR2 YFSETQ. The CDR3 has 12 amino acids. In nucleotides, the CDR3 is TGCGCCAGCAGTGGGGGACAGGGGTACTTGCTTTTC. Protein sequence: CASSGGQGYLLF.

The sample holds one count of this clone. The J gene is TRBJ2-5, the V gene TRBV27; D is possibly TRBD1 (5 bases). Trimming took 1 base from V and 5 from J, leaving 8 bases between them. Germline V gives CDR1 MNHEY, CDR2 SMNVEV (reference sequence). CDR3 length: 13 residues. The CDR3 DNA is TGTGCCAGCAGTTTATACAGGTCGGAGACCCAGTACTTC. Encoded protein: CASSLYRSETQYF.

The V gene is TRBV5-1, the J gene TRBJ2-3; 10 bases are shared with TRBD2. The CDR3 contains 15 residues. The V segment lost 5 bases and the J segment 0 bases; nucleotides outside the gene matches: 3. Germline V gives CDR1 SGHRS, CDR2 YFSETQ. Here the CDR3 reads CASRSTSGSTDTQYF. DNA for the CDR3: TGCGCCAGCAGGTCGACTAGCGGGAGCACAGATACGCAGTATTTT.

This chain links TRBV7-9 with TRBJ2-5; D unclear. The ends were cut back, 5 bases at V and 3 bases at J, with 7 bases in the middle. The CDR3 is made up of 12 amino acids. CDR1 is SEHNR, CDR2 FQNEAQ, per germline (reference sequence). The CDR3 DNA sequence: TGTGCCAGCAGCCTCCCAGAAGAGACCCAGTACTTC. It specifies CASSLPEETQYF.

The genes are TRBV3-1 (or the pseudogene TRBV3-2) and TRBJ2-7; D might be TRBD1 (6 bases). The CDR3 length is 16 residues. The germline V and J ends were trimmed by 1 base and 0 bases, with 13 bases remaining between them. From germline, CDR1 is LGHDT and CDR2 YNNKEL (reference sequence). This CDR3 is CASSQGLQDSSYEQYF. The CDR3 region has the DNA TGTGCCAGCAGCCAAGGATTGCAGGACAGCTCCTACGAGCAGTACTTC.

The J gene is TRBJ2-3, the V gene TRBV24-1; 8 bases line up with TRBD2. CDR1 and CDR2 from the germline V gene are KGHDR and SFDVKD. V was pared by 9 bases and J by 5 bases, with 12 bases of the junction left unmatched. The CDR3 is made up of 15 amino acids. CDR3 nucleotides: TGTGCCACCGGACTGACGGGAGGGCCGGGAGATACGCAGTATTTT. As protein: CATGLTGGPGDTQYF.

This rearrangement joins TRBV7-8 to TRBJ2-4; maybe TRBD2 (5 bases). Germline CDR1 reads SGHVS; CDR2 reads FQNEAQ. V lost 1 base to trimming and J lost 7 bases, with 8 bases between them. The CDR3 loop spans 13 amino acids. The CDR3 DNA reads as TGTGCCAGCAGCTTAGTTCCGGGGAACATTCAGTACTTC. Residues: CASSLVPGNIQYF.

The V gene is TRBV7-9, the J gene TRBJ2-5; D gene unclear. The V gene's germline CDR1 is SEHNR and CDR2 FQNEAQ (reference sequence). The CDR3 is made up of 14 amino acids. V lost 2 bases and J 2 bases, leaving 9 bases between the germline ends. The CDR3 spells CASSLSARQETQYF. CDR3 DNA sequence: TGTGCCAGCAGCTTATCGGCCAGGCAAGAGACCCAGTACTTC.

As DNA, the CDR3 is TGTGCCAGCTCACCATCTGGACTAGCGGGGGACAATGAGCAGTTCTTC. Its translation is CASSPSGLAGDNEQFF. This sequence joins TRBV18 and TRBJ2-1; 13 bases are shared with TRBD2. The CDR3 sequence is 16 residues long. J was trimmed by 5 bases and V by 2 bases; bases with no gene match: 3. Germline V gives CDR1 KGHSH, CDR2 LQKENI.

This chain joins TRBV9 and TRBJ2-7; 8 bases map to TRBD1. Germline CDR1 reads SGDLS; CDR2 reads YYNGEE. The CDR3 is 14 amino acids. V lost 4 bases and J lost 1; bases outside the gene matches: 4. The CDR3 sequence: CASSKTGESYEQYF. The CDR3 DNA reads TGTGCCAGCAGCAAGACAGGGGAGTCCTACGAGCAGTACTTC.